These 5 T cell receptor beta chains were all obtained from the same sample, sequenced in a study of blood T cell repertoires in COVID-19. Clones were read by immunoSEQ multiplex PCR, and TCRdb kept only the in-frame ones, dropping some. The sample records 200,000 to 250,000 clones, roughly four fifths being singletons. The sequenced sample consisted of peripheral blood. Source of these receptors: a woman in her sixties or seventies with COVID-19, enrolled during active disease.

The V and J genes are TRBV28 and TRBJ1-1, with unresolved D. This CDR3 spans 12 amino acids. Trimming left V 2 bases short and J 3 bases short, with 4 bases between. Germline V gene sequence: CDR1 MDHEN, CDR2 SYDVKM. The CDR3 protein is CASSLRYTEAFF. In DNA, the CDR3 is TGTGCCAGCAGTTTACGGTACACTGAAGCTTTCTTT.

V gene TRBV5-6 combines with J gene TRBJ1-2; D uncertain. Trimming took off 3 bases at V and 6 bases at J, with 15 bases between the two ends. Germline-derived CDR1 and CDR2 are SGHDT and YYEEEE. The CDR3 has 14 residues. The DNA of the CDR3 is TGTGCCAGCAGCTCGGGGTCCGGGAGGGATGGCTACACCTTC. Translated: CASSSGSGRDGYTF.

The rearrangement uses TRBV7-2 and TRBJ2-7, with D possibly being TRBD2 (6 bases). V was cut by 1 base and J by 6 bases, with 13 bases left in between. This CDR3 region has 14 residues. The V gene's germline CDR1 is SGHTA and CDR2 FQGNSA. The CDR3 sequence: CASSLDPSVGEQYF. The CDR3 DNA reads TGTGCCAGCAGCTTAGACCCTAGCGTCGGCGAGCAGTACTTC.

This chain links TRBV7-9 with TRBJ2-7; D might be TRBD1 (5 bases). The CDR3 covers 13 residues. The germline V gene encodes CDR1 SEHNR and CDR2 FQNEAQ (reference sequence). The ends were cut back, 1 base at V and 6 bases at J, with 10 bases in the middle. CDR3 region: CASSLDSGPEQYF. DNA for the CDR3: TGTGCCAGCAGCTTAGATTCAGGGCCCGAGCAGTACTTC.

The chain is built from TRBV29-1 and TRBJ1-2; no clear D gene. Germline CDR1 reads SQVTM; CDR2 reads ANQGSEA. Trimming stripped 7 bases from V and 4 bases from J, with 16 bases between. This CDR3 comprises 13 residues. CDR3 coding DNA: TGCAGCGGTTTTGCTTATCTAGGCTATGGCTACACCTTC. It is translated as CSGFAYLGYGYTF.